A single sample gave rise to the 14 T cell receptor beta chains below, sequenced in a study of T cells in Graves' hyperthyroidism and ophthalmopathy. Authors of the study amplified TCR beta CDR3 regions from RNA transcripts. During a first-round RT-PCR of the TCR CDR3, the HTBI primer set was used. Via MiXCR, TCRdb re-called the multiplex PCR reads, giving one row per CDR3 protein. Of approximately 370,000 distinct CDR3 sequences in the sample, 15% to 20% were seen once. The sample comprised blood. The receptors shown here come from a young woman with Graves' hyperthyroidism that later progressed to Graves' ophthalmopathy.

The chain couples TRBV4-1 to TRBJ2-2, with D hard to call. V lost 1 base to trimming and J lost 2 bases, with 5 bases between them. This CDR3 has 14 residues. The germline gives CDR1 MGHRA, CDR2 YSYEKL. Here the CDR3 reads CASSQVGNTGELFF. The CDR3 DNA is TGCGCCAGCAGCCAAGTTGGAAACACCGGGGAGCTGTTTTTT.

This clonotype was found many times. The chain links TRBV7-2 to TRBJ2-1; TRBD2 matches 8 bases. Germline lookup yields CDR1 SGHTA and CDR2 FQGNSA. V shed 5 bases, J shed 6 bases, and the junction held 9 bases outside the gene matches. The CDR3 runs to 15 residues. The CDR3: CASSQGLGRLNEQFF. The CDR3 DNA sequence: TGTGCCAGCAGCCAGGGACTAGGGAGGCTCAATGAGCAGTTCTTC. The whole variable domain, remainder taken from reference TRBV7-2 and TRBJ2-1, is GAGVSQSPSNKVTEKGKDVELRCDPISGHTALYWYRQSLGQGLEFLIYFQGNSAPDKSGLPSDRFSAERTGGSVSTLTIQRTQQEDSAVYLCASSQGLGRLNEQFFGPGTRLTVL.

Ten or more counts support this clonotype. CDR3 in amino acids: CASSAAPYEQYF. The CDR3 DNA is TGCGCCAGCTCAGCGGCTCCCTACGAGCAGTACTTC. J is TRBJ2-7 and V is TRBV5-1; D perhaps matches TRBD2 (5 bases). The germline V gene has CDR1 SGHRS and CDR2 YFSETQ. This CDR3 spans 12 amino acids. V lost 7 bases, J lost 2 bases, and 10 bases lay in between.

At least ten counts were recorded for this clonotype. The chain combines TRBV4-1 with TRBJ2-7; D could derive from TRBD1 or TRBD2 (5 bases each). The CDR3 sequence is 15 residues long. Looked up from germline, CDR1 is MGHRA and CDR2 is YSYEKL. Deletions cut 4 bases from V and 1 base from J, with 14 bases between. This CDR3 is CASSPNLGVSYEQYF. In DNA form, the CDR3 reads TGCGCCAGCAGCCCCAACTTGGGGGTTTCCTACGAGCAGTACTTC.

This clonotype has at least ten counts. The V call is TRBV20-1, the J call TRBJ2-7, with D perhaps being TRBD1 or TRBD2 (7 bases each). The CDR3 sequence is 17 residues long. Germline values: CDR1 DFQATT, CDR2 SNEGSKA (reference sequence). The germline V and J ends were trimmed by 1 base and 1 base, with 20 bases remaining between them. The CDR3 DNA sequence: TGCAGTGCTAGAGGCCGGGGGGACCGGGACAGTTCCTACGAGCAGTACTTC. Its protein is CSARGRGDRDSSYEQYF.

J is TRBJ1-1 and V is TRBV6-1, with TRBD1 as a possible D gene (6 bases). CDR3 length equals 15 residues. The ends were cut back, 2 bases at V and 1 base at J, with 11 bases in the middle. In germline, CDR1 is MNHNS, CDR2 SASEGT. CDR3 coding DNA: TGTGCCAGCAGTGAATGGGGGCGGGGGAACACTGAAGCTTTCTTT. Translating it yields CASSEWGRGNTEAFF.

This clonotype has at least ten counts. The chain recombines TRBV12-3 or TRBV12-4 with TRBJ2-1; no firm D call. With 0 bases removed from V and 8 bases from J, the gap between germline ends came to 11 bases. This CDR3 is built from 14 residues. The CDR3 DNA reads TGTGCCAGCAGTTTAGCCGGCTCCGACGATGAGCAGTTCTTC. Amino acids: CASSLAGSDDEQFF.

This clonotype was counted many times. The chain links TRBV6-2 or TRBV6-3 to TRBJ2-5, with D tentatively TRBD1 or TRBD2 (7 bases each). Germline-derived CDR1 and CDR2 are MNHEY and SVGEGT. Trimming cost V 2 bases and J 1 base, with 17 bases left between them. The CDR3 has 17 amino acids. The CDR3 DNA reads as TGTGCCAGCAGTTACCCGAATAAGCGGGACAGCCAAGAGACCCAGTACTTC. This gives the protein CASSYPNKRDSQETQYF.

This clonotype was observed a handful of times. This chain connects TRBV6-1 to TRBJ1-5, with D hard to call. Between the trimmed V and J ends, which lost 2 bases and 1 base, there was a span of 6 bases. Per germline, CDR1 MNHNS and CDR2 SASEGT. The CDR3 is made up of 14 amino acids. The CDR3 nucleotides read TGTGCCAGCAGTGAATTATGGAGCAATCAGCCCCAGCATTTT. This encodes CASSELWSNQPQHF.

This clonotype was observed a handful of times. The genes are TRBV6-5 and TRBJ1-3; perhaps TRBD1 as D (5 bases). Germline CDR1 and CDR2: MNHEY and SVGAGI. The CDR3 sequence is 24 residues long. V was clipped by 0 bases and J by 0 bases, with 33 bases between them. Here the CDR3 DNA reads TGTGCCAGCAGTTACTCGATGTTGGGGGGTTGGCTTCCAGGACCCGAACACTCTGGAAACACCATATATTTT. Translating it yields CASSYSMLGGWLPGPEHSGNTIYF.

This clonotype was detected ten times or more. The genes are TRBV28 and TRBJ2-7; TRBD2 aligns across 8 bases. The CDR3 is 14 residues long. Trimming removed 8 bases from V and 0 bases from J; junction bases left unmatched: 6. Looked up from germline, CDR1 is MDHEN and CDR2 is SYDVKM. CDR3 protein: CASRKSGGSYEQYF. In DNA, the CDR3 is TGTGCCAGCCGTAAAAGCGGGGGCTCCTACGAGCAGTACTTC.

This clonotype has only a few counts. The chain recombines TRBV4-1 with TRBJ2-3; the D is unclear. This CDR3 has 13 residues. With 4 bases removed from V and 4 bases from J, the gap between germline ends came to 9 bases. The V gene's germline CDR1 is MGHRA and CDR2 YSYEKL. The CDR3 region has the DNA TGCGCCAGCAGCCCGACATTAGCAGATACGCAGTATTTT. It encodes CASSPTLADTQYF.

There are a few counts of this clonotype. V and J are TRBV19 and TRBJ2-7; TRBD1 matches 9 bases. The V gene's germline CDR1 is LNHDA and CDR2 SQIVND (reference sequence). The CDR3 runs 15 residues. J lost 5 bases, V lost 10 bases, and 15 bases had no gene match. CDR3 sequence: CATNARQGVFDEQYF. The CDR3 nucleotides read TGTGCCACGAACGCCCGACAGGGGGTGTTCGACGAGCAGTACTTC.

This clonotype was observed a single time. One base away lies a much larger clone, so this may be a sequencing read error. CDR3 sequence reads: CASSFMGGRETQYF. The CDR3 bases are TGTGCCAGCAGCTTTATGGGCGGGAGGGAGACCCAGTACTTC. The chain links TRBV7-2 to TRBJ2-5, with 8 bases matching TRBD2. Germline CDR1 reads SGHTA; CDR2 reads FQGNSA. The J segment lost 5 bases and the V segment lost 3 bases, leaving 5 bases of the junction unmatched. This CDR3 is built from 14 residues.